The rows below give T cell receptor beta chains drawn from one sample of a study of Graves' ophthalmopathy and Graves' hyperthyroidism. TCRdb ran MiXCR on the multiplex PCR reads and lists one entry per CDR3 protein. This sample carries about 420,000 distinct CDR3 sequences, roughly 21% of them seen once, and the ten largest clones take roughly 3.2%. Sequences were obtained from peripheral blood. The receptors originated from a woman under 30 with stable Graves' hyperthyroidism. CDR3s include the opening cysteine and the closing phenylalanine or tryptophan. Each record gives: CDR3 DNA, CDR3 protein, D gene, clone size, V gene, J gene. D genes are given only for firm matches. The listing skips clone size in some rows; elsewhere it reads once, few, many or a size class.

CDR3 DNA: TGTGCCAGCAGTTTGCCGGGACACAGGGGGTACACTGAAGCTTTCTTT; CDR3 protein: CASSLPGHRGYTEAFF; D gene: TRBD1; clone size: many; V gene: TRBV12-3/TRBV12-4; J gene: TRBJ1-1
CDR3 DNA: TGTGCCAGCAGTTACGAGGTTTTGGCGGGGGGCGCTGGGGCCAACGTCCTGACTTTC; CDR3 protein: CASSYEVLAGGAGANVLTF; D gene: TRBD2; clone size: -; V gene: TRBV6-2/TRBV6-3; J gene: TRBJ2-6
CDR3 DNA: TGTGCCTGGAGTGTATCGGCCAACACTGAAGCTTTCTTT; CDR3 protein: CAWSVSANTEAFF; D gene: -; clone size: many; V gene: TRBV30; J gene: TRBJ1-1
CDR3 DNA: TGCGCCAGCAGCCCGGCGAACGACTACGAGCAGTACTTC; CDR3 protein: CASSPANDYEQYF; D gene: -; clone size: many; V gene: TRBV4-1; J gene: TRBJ2-7
CDR3 DNA: TGTGCCAGTAAGGGTTACTATGGCTACACCTTC; CDR3 protein: CASKGYYGYTF; D gene: -; clone size: many; V gene: TRBV19; J gene: TRBJ1-2
CDR3 DNA: TGTGCCAGCAGTCCATCACAGGGGAGCCAGCCCCAGCATTTT; CDR3 protein: CASSPSQGSQPQHF; D gene: TRBD1; clone size: many; V gene: TRBV12-3/TRBV12-4; J gene: TRBJ1-5
CDR3 DNA: TGTGCCTGGAGTGTAGATTTGATAGGATATGGCTACACCTTC; CDR3 protein: CAWSVDLIGYGYTF; D gene: -; clone size: many; V gene: TRBV30; J gene: TRBJ1-2
CDR3 DNA: TGTGCCCTCATCTCCACTGAAGCTTTCTTT; CDR3 protein: CALISTEAFF; D gene: -; clone size: -; V gene: TRBV13; J gene: TRBJ1-1
CDR3 DNA: TGTGCCAGCAGACACAGGGTTGATGGGGCCAACGTCCTGACTTTC; CDR3 protein: CASRHRVDGANVLTF; D gene: -; clone size: -; V gene: TRBV6-2/TRBV6-3; J gene: TRBJ2-6
CDR3 DNA: TGTGCCAGCAGTGAATCTTACCGGGACAGGGGCTACGAGCAGTACTTC; CDR3 protein: CASSESYRDRGYEQYF; D gene: TRBD1; clone size: -; V gene: TRBV25-1; J gene: TRBJ2-7
CDR3 DNA: TGTGCCAGCTCACCGGGACAAGGGGGGTATAACACTGAAGCTTTCTTT; CDR3 protein: CASSPGQGGYNTEAFF; D gene: -; clone size: -; V gene: TRBV18; J gene: TRBJ1-1
CDR3 DNA: TGTGCCAGTAGGAAGGGACAGCTCCGGGGGGATCAGCCCCAGCATTTT; CDR3 protein: CASRKGQLRGDQPQHF; D gene: TRBD1; clone size: -; V gene: TRBV19; J gene: TRBJ1-5
CDR3 DNA: TGTGCCAGCAGTTTGGATGTAGGCACTGAAGCTTTCTTT; CDR3 protein: CASSLDVGTEAFF; D gene: -; clone size: many; V gene: TRBV12-3/TRBV12-4; J gene: TRBJ1-1
CDR3 DNA: TGTGCCAGCACGGACAGGCTGAACACTGAAGCTTTCTTT; CDR3 protein: CASTDRLNTEAFF; D gene: TRBD1; clone size: -; V gene: TRBV6-2/TRBV6-3; J gene: TRBJ1-1
CDR3 DNA: TGTGCCAGCAGCCCATCGACAGGTTTCCAAGAGACCCAGTACTTC; CDR3 protein: CASSPSTGFQETQYF; D gene: -; clone size: many; V gene: TRBV27; J gene: TRBJ2-5
CDR3 DNA: TGTGCCAGCTCACCACCGGGACAGGGAAACTATGGCTACACCTTC; CDR3 protein: CASSPPGQGNYGYTF; D gene: TRBD1; clone size: -; V gene: TRBV18; J gene: TRBJ1-2
CDR3 DNA: TGTGCCAGCAGTTGGCCAGCCTGGAATTCACCCCTCCACTTT; CDR3 protein: CASSWPAWNSPLHF; D gene: -; clone size: -; V gene: TRBV28; J gene: TRBJ1-6
CDR3 DNA: TGTGCCAGCAGCTCGGACTTTCCGTACACTGAAGCTTTCTTT; CDR3 protein: CASSSDFPYTEAFF; D gene: -; clone size: many; V gene: TRBV27; J gene: TRBJ1-1
CDR3 DNA: TGTGCCAGCAGGCCCGGGACAGGGCGGGGGAAAGCTTTCTTT; CDR3 protein: CASRPGTGRGKAFF; D gene: TRBD1; clone size: -; V gene: TRBV27; J gene: TRBJ1-1
CDR3 DNA: TGTGCCAGCAGTTGGACTAGCGCGCCTCAAGAGACCCAGTACTTC; CDR3 protein: CASSWTSAPQETQYF; D gene: TRBD2; clone size: many; V gene: TRBV6-5; J gene: TRBJ2-5
CDR3 DNA: TGTGCCAGCAGTACGGACAGGGGGCTTGAAGATGAAAAACTGTTTTTT; CDR3 protein: CASSTDRGLEDEKLFF; D gene: TRBD1; clone size: many; V gene: TRBV6-2/TRBV6-3; J gene: TRBJ1-4
CDR3 DNA: TGTGCCAGCAGTGAGACAGGGGGCTTCTACGAGCAGTACTTC; CDR3 protein: CASSETGGFYEQYF; D gene: TRBD1; clone size: -; V gene: TRBV12-3/TRBV12-4; J gene: TRBJ2-7
CDR3 DNA: TGTGCCAGCAGTGGTTCTTCGGATACGCAGTATTTT; CDR3 protein: CASSGSSDTQYF; D gene: -; clone size: many; V gene: TRBV6-1; J gene: TRBJ2-3
CDR3 DNA: TGTGCCAGCAATCCGACAGGTGTTATGAACACTGAAGCTTTCTTT; CDR3 protein: CASNPTGVMNTEAFF; D gene: -; clone size: many; V gene: TRBV6-1; J gene: TRBJ1-1
CDR3 DNA: TGTGCCAGCAGTTTATCAGCGGGTAACTCTGGGGCCAACGTCCTGACTTTC; CDR3 protein: CASSLSAGNSGANVLTF; D gene: -; clone size: many; V gene: TRBV12-3/TRBV12-4; J gene: TRBJ2-6
CDR3 DNA: TGTGCCACCAGCAGACCCTCGGCGGGAGGGGGCGAGCAGTACTTC; CDR3 protein: CATSRPSAGGGEQYF; D gene: TRBD2; clone size: many; V gene: TRBV15; J gene: TRBJ2-7
CDR3 DNA: TGTGCCAGCAGTTACGCACGTAGGAGCTCCTATAATTCACCCCTCCACTTT; CDR3 protein: CASSYARRSSYNSPLHF; D gene: -; clone size: many; V gene: TRBV6-5; J gene: TRBJ1-6
CDR3 DNA: TGTGCCAGCAGCTCCGACTACCCTCCCTACGAGCAGTACTTC; CDR3 protein: CASSSDYPPYEQYF; D gene: -; clone size: many; V gene: TRBV7-2; J gene: TRBJ2-7
CDR3 DNA: TGTGCTAGAACACCGGGACAGGGGGACTCCTACGAGCAGTACTTC; CDR3 protein: CARTPGQGDSYEQYF; D gene: TRBD1; clone size: few; V gene: TRBV12-5; J gene: TRBJ2-7
CDR3 DNA: TGTGCCACCAGTGACCCCTTCAGACAGGGGGCGAACTATGGCTACACCTTC; CDR3 protein: CATSDPFRQGANYGYTF; D gene: TRBD1; clone size: many; V gene: TRBV24-1; J gene: TRBJ1-2
CDR3 DNA: TGTGCCTGGAGCGGACTCTATTTGTCCTATGGCTACACCTTC; CDR3 protein: CAWSGLYLSYGYTF; D gene: -; clone size: -; V gene: TRBV30; J gene: TRBJ1-2
CDR3 DNA: TGTGCCAGCCTGAGGTTGGGGGAGCAGTACTTC; CDR3 protein: CASLRLGEQYF; D gene: -; clone size: many; V gene: TRBV11-2; J gene: TRBJ2-7
CDR3 DNA: TGTGCCAGCAGTTACCCACAGGGCCCTATACAAGAGACCCAGTACTTC; CDR3 protein: CASSYPQGPIQETQYF; D gene: -; clone size: many; V gene: TRBV6-5; J gene: TRBJ2-5
CDR3 DNA: TGTGCCAGCAGTACTCCTAGCGGGGGATGGCCAGATACGCAGTATTTT; CDR3 protein: CASSTPSGGWPDTQYF; D gene: TRBD2; clone size: few; V gene: TRBV28; J gene: TRBJ2-3
CDR3 DNA: TGTGCCAGCAGCTTAGTACGGGCCTCCCTACGAAGGGAGCAGTACTTC; CDR3 protein: CASSLVRASLRREQYF; D gene: -; clone size: many; V gene: TRBV11-2; J gene: TRBJ2-7
CDR3 DNA: TGTGCCATCAGACCGGGACAGGGCCCAGAGACCCAGTACTTC; CDR3 protein: CAIRPGQGPETQYF; D gene: TRBD1; clone size: many; V gene: TRBV10-3; J gene: TRBJ2-5
CDR3 DNA: TGTGCCAGCAGCGGACAGGGGGCCGGCGGGGAGCTGTTTTTT; CDR3 protein: CASSGQGAGGELFF; D gene: TRBD1; clone size: -; V gene: TRBV6-1; J gene: TRBJ2-2
CDR3 DNA: TGTGCCAGTAGTGGGTCAGAGATAAGTGCGTACCAAGAGACCCAGTACTTC; CDR3 protein: CASSGSEISAYQETQYF; D gene: -; clone size: many; V gene: TRBV19; J gene: TRBJ2-5
CDR3 DNA: TGTGCCAGCAGCCCAACCGGGACTAGAAGCAAAAACATTCAGTACTTC; CDR3 protein: CASSPTGTRSKNIQYF; D gene: TRBD2; clone size: many; V gene: TRBV9; J gene: TRBJ2-4
CDR3 DNA: TGTGCCAGCAGTTTACGCCCAGGGTGGGGCAAAAACATTCAGTACTTC; CDR3 protein: CASSLRPGWGKNIQYF; D gene: -; clone size: -; V gene: TRBV12-3/TRBV12-4; J gene: TRBJ2-4
CDR3 DNA: TGCAGTGCTAGAGATGAACGGTTTTACGAGCAGTACTTC; CDR3 protein: CSARDERFYEQYF; D gene: -; clone size: many; V gene: TRBV20-1; J gene: TRBJ2-7